This T cell receptor beta chain was observed in a study of blood T cells in healthy people across ages. Between the trimmed V and J ends, which lost 6 bases and 4 bases, there was a span of 10 bases. The CDR3 totals 13 residues. This clonotype turned up a few times. The authors ran a second PCR of roughly 6 to 12 cycles using a sample-barcoded 5' primer and a J-beta primer mix. TCRdb analysed the 5' RACE reads with MiXCR anew, one entry per CDR3 protein. The table records just over 800,000 distinct CDR3 sequences, approximately 67% of them present only once. The V gene is TRBV12-3 or TRBV12-4, the J gene TRBJ2-1; D might be TRBD2 (6 bases). This sequence originates from a man aged 30 to 39 in good health. Sequenced: blood. DNA for the CDR3: TGTGCCAGCAGGACCGGGACTTACAATGAGCAGTTCTTC. Protein: CASRTGTYNEQFF.